This record covers a single TCR beta chain. Its antigen is currently not known. Base qualities were left out, and no much larger clone turns up one base away. The cohort consisted of 650 to 850 healthy bone marrow donors. All cohort members were sampled while nominally healthy, although unrecorded immune exposures were likely present. The donor was CMV seronegative and belonged to the group of over 300 seronegative cohort members. A peripheral blood sample was collected from each donor, and TCR beta sequencing was performed on peripheral blood mononuclear cells. The Qiagen DNeasy Blood Extraction Kit was used to extract genomic DNA from the blood cell samples. The entry originates in a study of cytomegalovirus exposure and HLA in healthy donors (dated by TCRdb to between 2016 and 2019). Context from the whole study: In an earlier analysis of some 550 of the donors, 276 Gb of sequence data and 120 million or so unique TCR beta sequences from about 190 million T cells were reported. High-throughput TCR immunosequencing, statistical association of individual TCRs with disease status, and machine learning were combined to predict cytomegalovirus infection status. Among some 400 genotyped donors of the cohort, an average of around 220,000 unique TCR beta nucleotide sequences was sequenced per donor, of which roughly 17% were non-productive. About 5 DR-DQ haplotypes were handled as single units for association and clustering, since linkage in the cohort was strong. Donor age, sex, ethnicity and CMV serostatus were compiled together with the repertoire data. An early release covering roughly 640 HLA-typed donors comprised about 310 gigabases of sequencing data and around 80 million unique TCR sequences. The later analysis used no new phenotypic data to find candidate immune exposures, relying instead on TCR beta sequences and their occurrence across donors. The number of typed donors differed by locus: 629-630 for A, B, C, DRB1 and DQB1; some 540 for DQA1; approximately 610 for DPA1; and 400 to 480 for DPB1. Of the 398 genotyped donors, 65% to 90% fell in the genetic ancestry cluster associated with self-reported Caucasian donors. To decide whether each TCR beta V gene segment behaved as functional or pseudogenic, an earlier analysis of approximately 600 of the donors relied on high-throughput TCR beta sequencing. All discovery cohort repertoires had been generated using a single sequencing platform. In a later analysis, previously published TCR beta repertoires from about 640 donors were re-analyzed and high-resolution HLA genotyping was added so that TCR occurrence patterns could be studied. Using immunosequencing, the study profiled T cell repertoires from around 670 subjects and related those repertoires to cytomegalovirus serostatus. The study aimed to test whether signatures of past pathogen exposure could be identified by cataloging public T cell receptors. Besides the first cohort of more than 650 subjects, a separate validation cohort made up of 120 different subjects was used. Class I and class II HLA loci were covered by the typing at four-digit resolution. A later genetic analysis used genome-wide SNP genotypes for about 65% of the roughly 700 donors, treating that subset as a discovery cohort. Study-wide findings and limitations: The only immune exposure information available for the cohort was CMV serostatus. Because counts were too low, around 17 rarely observed V segments, including chromosome 9 orphons, were left out of the earlier analysis of approximately 500 of the donors. Cytomegalovirus status was reported to be diagnosed by the classifier with high specificity and sensitivity in both the original and validation cohorts. A cluster of highly shared sequence variants was judged likely to represent a technical artifact of the sequencing pipeline. A later genetic analysis reported fewer N-insertions in productive TCRs among donors in an Asian-associated ancestry cluster than the roughly 620-donor mean. A further reported finding was that TCR beta sequences accurately predicted the HLA-A and HLA-B alleles for most subjects in the first cohort. In vitro tests confirmed that a few of the cytomegalovirus-associated TCR beta chains recognize cytomegalovirus antigens. The study listed approximately 150 TCR beta chains as associated with cytomegalovirus. In a later genetic analysis, a missense DCLRE1C variant was associated with V-gene and J-gene trimming of TCR beta chains, and the association was replicated in an independent cohort. Roughly uniform sequencing depth across donors was assumed in presence/absence analyses, although this assumption may not hold. According to a later analysis, most CMV-associated TCR beta chains appeared to be HLA-restricted, and the HLA associations seemed to be driven largely by CMV exposure. Some IMGT-functional V segments, including TRBV6-2 and TRBV6-3, could not be distinguished by the 87-base-pair reads and were therefore excluded. In this cohort, only TCR beta chains were sequenced, and detectable features were limited by the absence of alpha or paired-chain data. Assigning TCR associations to individual alleles was difficult when HLA alleles, especially DR and DQ, strongly co-occurred. According to the authors, the approach could potentially be generalized to other disease states and immunological phenotypes. While some public TCRs were present in many individuals, most TCR sequences turned up only very rarely across donors. In a later analysis, 15,000 to 20,000 TCR beta sequences were associated with specific HLA alleles at a false discovery rate of 0.05. Linkage disequilibrium might explain the correlated functional status among segregating V segments, but an unknown experimental factor could not be ruled out. In a later analysis, several top co-occurrence clusters were reported to appear linked to parvovirus B19, influenza, CMV and Epstein-Barr virus. An earlier analysis of several hundred of the donors showed that most TCR beta V segments appeared in productive rearrangements either about 87% or about 30% of the time, which broadly matched IMGT annotations. In a later analysis, HLA-associated TCR beta chains showed more clonal expansion and lower generation probabilities than non-associated chains that were equally common. Because some donors lacked HLA typing at each locus, the association tests relied only on the typed subset. According to a later analysis, TCR association rates differed among HLA loci, with DRB1 alleles showing the most associated TCRs and HLA-C alleles showing the fewest.

From cysteine to phenylalanine, the CDR3 is 15 amino acids long. Only the CDR3 DNA stays, 45 bases, in frame from base 1. V has 11 bases trimmed and J has 6 bases trimmed; junction bases matching no gene number 16. The germline V gene gives CDR1 as SNHLY and CDR2 as FYNNEI. The library was made by the immunoSEQ multiplex PCR assay. For the multiplex PCR, a mixture combining 60 forward primers for TCR Vbeta segments and 13 reverse primers for TCR Jbeta segments was used. The CDR3 region of rearranged TCR beta genes was amplified from genomic DNA with a multiplex PCR assay. On the Illumina HiSeq System, the amplified TCR beta libraries were sequenced as 87-base-pair reads. The original pipeline was this. A later analysis tallied roughly 78 million unique TCR beta chains across the 700 or so repertoires, and some 10 million of those chains were shared by two or more donors. Raw reads were error-corrected and collapsed into unique sequences by a nearest-neighbor algorithm in which closely related sequences were merged to remove PCR and sequencing errors. CDR3 sequences were aligned to IMGT reference sequences to assign V, D and J gene segments. Each retained sequence needed at least a six-nucleotide match to both a V gene segment and a J gene segment. A rearrangement counted as productive if the CDR3 had no stop codons and remained in frame with V and J, and every other rearrangement counted as non-productive. Following IMGT convention, CDR3 was defined as the stretch from the second conserved V-encoded cysteine to the conserved J-encoded phenylalanine. Sequences without an unambiguous match to a single V gene segment were excluded from the earlier analysis of about 600 of the donors. An earlier analysis of 587 of the donors called V segments functional above 56.7% productive rearrangements and segregating when the between-donor standard deviation exceeded 5%. A statistical classification framework was built to diagnose cytomegalovirus status from the catalog of TCR beta chain sequences. In a later analysis, V and J genes were assigned by comparing TCR nucleotide sequences against IMGT/GENE-DB human TR gene sequences. Using the TCRdist pipeline, a later analysis assigned CDR3 sequences along with most-parsimonious VDJ recombination scenarios. A later analysis defined each TCR beta chain by its CDR3 amino acid sequence plus V-gene family, and excluded reads lacking a unique V-gene family. A later analysis removed several hundred highly shared, low-generation-probability nucleotide sequences to deal with suspected cross-contamination and a sequencing artifact. In a later analysis, a clonal expansion index for each public chain was calculated from normalized within-repertoire ranks of inferred template counts. A later analysis computed generation probabilities with a VDJ recombination model fitted to out-of-frame rearrangements, and checked the results against IGoR. In a later analysis, TCR-TCR, TCR-HLA and TCR-CMV co-occurrence was scored with hypergeometric tests, and a repertoire-size bias correction was applied to TCR pairs. To estimate false discovery rates, a later analysis permuted the HLA or CMV assignments 20 times. In a later analysis, co-occurring TCRs were grouped with DBSCAN, and TCRdist sequence similarity was added when clustering was performed within HLA-allele-positive subsets. Repertoires with fewer than 30,000 or more than 120,000 public chains were left out of co-occurrence clustering, as were about 5 repertoires with anomalous nucleotide sharing. This is the immuneACCESS table as TCRdb keeps it, with only in-frame sequences that have V and J called. A part of the clones is gone; compared with another copy, unresolved V genes explain less than half, and the rest is unexplained. D and trimming come from the DNA, and the V and J calls and clone size come from that table. In all, the sample holds about 95,000 clones, and around three quarters of those were seen once. The ten most abundant clones make up about 8% of the sample.

The specimen sequenced was PBMCs. The TCR sequence derives from a man aged 55 to 69 in good health and CMV-seronegative. The chain is assembled from TRBV2 and TRBJ1-1, with 9 bases in between that match TRBD1. The sequenced DNA is TGTGCCTCAAACCCGGGGACAGGGCTTATAGCTGAAGCTTTCTTT. It is translated as CASNPGTGLIAEAFF.